This T cell receptor (beta chain) is from a study of T-cell reconstitution after alpha-beta-depleted transplantation in children. Germline V CDR1 and CDR2: LGHDT, YNNKEL (reference sequence). The CDR3 length is 18 residues. J gave up 0 bases and V 1 base, and 5 bases lay outside the gene matches. Study-level findings and limits: T-cell numbers and diversity, one year after transplant, stemmed largely from T cells that were newly produced.

This clonotype was detected a few times. Its antigen is undetermined. Unique molecular identifiers were used in preparing the TCRbeta library. TCRdb called the PCR reads again in MiXCR, with one record for every CDR3 protein. The table has approximately 1,000,000 distinct CDR3 sequences, around 30% seen once; the top ten hold 25% to 35%. The TCR sequence derives from a boy under two years old who had a stem cell transplant for SCID, so the T cells may come from the graft donor. The chain recombines TRBV3-1 with TRBJ2-6; 8 bases agree with TRBD1. Sequencing was performed on PBMCs, mostly from graft donor cells, taken 360 days after TCRalphabeta/CD19-depleted stem cell transplant. CDR3: CASSQARDRSSGANVLTF. The CDR3 nucleotides read TGTGCCAGCAGCCAAGCCAGGGACAGGTCCTCTGGGGCCAACGTCCTGACTTTC.